At least ten counts were recorded for the clone carrying this T cell receptor beta chain. V lost 3 bases to trimming and J lost 0 bases; unmatched junction nucleotides: 15. Germline values: CDR1 DFQATT, CDR2 SNEGSKA (reference sequence). The CDR3 has 20 residues. Molecular barcoded adaptors covering alpha/delta and beta/gamma chains were used on approximately 400 ng RNA. TCRdb passed the reads through MiXCR, listing each CDR3 protein once. The repertoire holds around 65,000 distinct CDR3 sequences, 15% to 25% seen once, with roughly 13% in the top ten. This sample was included in a study of read filtering for tumor transcriptome and immune sequencing.

This chain uses TRBV20-1 with TRBJ2-3; the match to TRBD2 covers 13 bases. The sample consisted of a population of CD138-negative cells sorted from bone marrow. This receptor was obtained from a donor at least 40 years old with multiple myeloma. This CDR3 is CSARGQSGLAGDRSTDTQYF. CDR3 bases: TGCAGTGCTAGGGGACAAAGCGGACTAGCGGGGGACAGAAGCACAGATACGCAGTATTTT.